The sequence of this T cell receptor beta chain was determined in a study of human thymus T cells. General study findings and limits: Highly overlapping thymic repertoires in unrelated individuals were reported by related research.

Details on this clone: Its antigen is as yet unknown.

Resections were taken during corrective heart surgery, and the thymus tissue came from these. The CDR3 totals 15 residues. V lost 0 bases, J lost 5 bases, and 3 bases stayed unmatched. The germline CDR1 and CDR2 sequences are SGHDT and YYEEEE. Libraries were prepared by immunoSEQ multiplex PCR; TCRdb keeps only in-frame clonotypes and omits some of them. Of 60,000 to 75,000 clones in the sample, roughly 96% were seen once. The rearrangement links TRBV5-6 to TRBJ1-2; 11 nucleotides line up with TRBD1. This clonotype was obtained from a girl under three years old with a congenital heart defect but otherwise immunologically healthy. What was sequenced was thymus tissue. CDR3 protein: CASSLVGTGGYGYTF. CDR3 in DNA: TGTGCCAGCAGCTTGGTGGGGACAGGGGGATATGGCTACACCTTC.